This entry lists 13 T cell receptor beta chains sequenced from one sample in a study of control samples from healthy donors and cancer patients. Assay: immunoSEQ multiplex PCR; the TCRdb copy retains only in-frame clones and omits some. Of about 89,000 clones listed, approximately 89% are singletons. Sequencing was performed on blood. The receptors shown here come from a man aged 25-45 years in good health.

The chain combines TRBV9 with TRBJ1-1, with a tentative D call TRBD1 (6 bases). Trimming shortened V by 0 bases and J by 4 bases, and 13 bases separated the two germline ends. This CDR3 region has 15 residues. In germline, CDR1 is SGDLS, CDR2 YYNGEE. The CDR3 nucleotides read TGTGCCAGCAGCGTAGGCGCAGGGGTGAGCACTGAAGCTTTCTTT. It is translated as CASSVGAGVSTEAFF.

As for this clone: The same CDR3 also results from other DNA sequences found in this sample. V is TRBV4-1 and J is TRBJ2-1, with 11 bases fitting TRBD2. CDR1 and CDR2 (germline): MGHRA, YSYEKL. The CDR3 runs to 16 residues. J gave up 4 bases and V 0 bases, and 2 bases lay outside the gene matches. The CDR3 sequence is CASSQEGLAAYNEQFF. The CDR3, as DNA: TGCGCCAGCAGCCAAGAGGGACTAGCGGCTTACAATGAGCAGTTCTTC.

A word on this clone: Other DNA sequences from this sample encode an identical CDR3 as well. The chain joins TRBV7-8 to TRBJ2-7; 8 nucleotides align to TRBD2. The CDR3 length is 13 residues. V was clipped by 11 bases and J by 3 bases; unmatched bases: 9. Germline V gene data show CDR1 as SGHVS and CDR2 as FQNEAQ. This CDR3 reads CAGGRGVGYEQYF. As DNA, the CDR3 is TGTGCCGGAGGGCGGGGGGTGGGCTACGAGCAGTACTTC.

This clone was picked up one time. The chain carries TRBV5-1 and TRBJ2-4; D unresolved. Germline V gene lookup returns CDR1 SGHRS and CDR2 YFSETQ. This CDR3 is built from 13 residues. Trimming pared 2 bases from V and 8 bases from J, leaving 11 bases between. CDR3 nucleotide sequence: TGCGCCAGCAGCTTAAGTAGCCCGGACATTCAGTACTTC. It translates to CASSLSSPDIQYF.

The CDR3: CASSPGSLNTEAFF. For the CDR3, the DNA is TGTGCCAGCAGCCCGGGCAGCCTGAACACTGAAGCTTTCTTT. The rearrangement joins TRBV9 to TRBJ1-1; D remains ambiguous. CDR1 is SGDLS and CDR2 is YYNGEE in the germline V gene. Trimming stripped 4 bases from V and 0 bases from J, with 10 bases between. This CDR3 is 14 amino acids long.

A few counts support this clone. The J gene is TRBJ1-1, the V gene TRBV7-9; D uncertain. Germline values: CDR1 SEHNR, CDR2 FQNEAQ (reference sequence). V gave up 5 bases and J gave up 4 bases, with 14 bases separating them. This CDR3 is 14 amino acids long. For the CDR3, the DNA is TGTGCCAGCAGCCAAGGATGGGGTGCCACTGAAGCTTTCTTT. Translation: CASSQGWGATEAFF.

This clone was detected ten times or more. The rearrangement uses TRBV29-1 and TRBJ1-2; 12 bases align to TRBD1. Germline V CDR1 and CDR2: SQVTM, ANQGSEA. The ends lost 4 bases at V and 6 bases at J; junction bases unmatched: 3. CDR3 length: 13 residues. The CDR3 sequence: CSVVGTGGHGYTF. The CDR3 DNA reads TGCAGCGTTGTGGGGACAGGGGGCCATGGCTACACCTTC.

This clone was detected once. The V gene is TRBV4-2, the J gene TRBJ1-4, with TRBD1 matching over 8 bases. The V gene's germline CDR1 is LGHNA and CDR2 YNFKEQ. Trimming cost V 0 bases and J 7 bases; bases outside gene matches: 7. The CDR3 spans 16 residues. CDR3 protein: CASSQEVAGGPEKLFF. The CDR3 DNA sequence: TGTGCCAGCAGCCAAGAGGTGGCAGGGGGCCCTGAAAAACTGTTTTTT.

This CDR3 reads CASSDQGTELFF. DNA of the CDR3: TGTGCCAGCAGCGATCAGGGTACGGAGCTGTTTTTT. The genes are TRBV9 and TRBJ2-2; a possible D gene is TRBD1 (5 bases). Looked up from germline, CDR1 is SGDLS and CDR2 is YYNGEE. The CDR3 contains 12 residues. Between the trimmed V and J ends, which lost 3 bases and 10 bases, there was a span of 10 bases.

This chain connects TRBV2 to TRBJ2-7; D possibly corresponds to TRBD1 (5 bases). The CDR3 totals 12 residues. V lost 6 bases and J 6 bases, leaving 12 bases between the germline ends. CDR1 is SNHLY and CDR2 is FYNNEI in the germline V gene. CDR3 in DNA: TGTGCCAGCAGCCAAGACAGTAGCGAGCAGTACGTC. Amino acids: CASSQDSSEQYV.

The V gene is TRBV24-1, the J gene TRBJ1-2; 9 nucleotides line up with TRBD1. The CDR3 is 14 amino acids. The junction had 2 bases not matched to a gene; V was cut back by 2 bases and J by 5 bases. Germline CDR1 and CDR2: KGHDR and SFDVKD. This CDR3 is CATSDSDRGYGYTF. CDR3 in DNA: TGTGCCACCAGTGATTCGGACAGGGGATATGGCTACACCTTC.

The sample holds one count of this clone. This chain joins TRBV6-2 or TRBV6-3 and TRBJ2-1, with unresolved D. The V end was cut by 5 bases, the J end by 8 bases, with 7 bases between. Germline V CDR1 and CDR2: MNHEY, SVGEGT. The CDR3 runs to 11 residues. The CDR3 is CASSRRDEQFF. The CDR3 bases are TGTGCCAGCAGTCGACGGGATGAGCAGTTCTTC.

This rearrangement joins TRBV14 to TRBJ1-2; 7 bases are shared with TRBD1. CDR3 length equals 14 residues. Germline trimming cut 3 bases from V and 3 bases from J; bases unmatched to any gene: 4. Germline-derived CDR1 and CDR2 are SGHDN and FVKESK. The CDR3: CASSHTGTDYGYTF. As DNA, the CDR3 is TGTGCCAGCAGCCATACCGGGACAGACTATGGCTACACCTTC.